This T cell receptor (beta chain) was documented in a study of shared clonotypes between healthy human individuals. Study context: Each donor contributed plates that comprised three CD4 naive, three CD4 memory, two CD8 naive and one CD8 memory. General study results and limits: Blood was the sole source, and tissue repertoires probably differ. An anticipated effect of sequencing depth on clonotype sharing among donors was recognized.

In the case of this clone: The antigen is not known.

The CDR3 totals 17 residues. With V trimmed by 4 bases and J by 7 bases, 13 bases remained unmatched. CDR1 and CDR2 (germline): PRHDT, FYEKMQ (reference sequence). Selected positively for CCR7 and CD45RO-negative, naive CD8 cells excluded terminally differentiated effector memory CD45RA+ cells. Replicate PCRs from sorted subsets contained roughly 200 ng DNA, which is around 30,000 T cell genomes. Clones were sequenced by immunoSEQ multiplex PCR, and TCRdb holds only the in-frame ones, with some missing. The repertoire holds roughly 810,000 clones, with approximately 97% as singletons. The sequencing input was naive CD8+ T cells sorted from blood. The genes are TRBV13 and TRBJ2-1; TRBD2 aligns across 10 bases. The TCR was taken from a young man in good health. Here the CDR3 DNA reads TGTGCCAGCAGCTCCCGGACTAGCGGAACTTTCGAGAATGAGCAGTTCTTC. It codes for CASSSRTSGTFENEQFF. The whole variable domain, filled in from reference TRBV13 and TRBJ2-1, reads AAGVIQSPRHLIKEKRETATLKCYPIPRHDTVYWYQQGPGQDPQFLISFYEKMQSDKGSIPDRFSAQQFSDYHSELNMSSLELGDSALYFCASSSRTSGTFENEQFFGPGTRLTVL.